Following are 11 T cell receptor beta chains from one sample sequenced in a study of blood T cell repertoires in COVID-19. Libraries were prepared by immunoSEQ multiplex PCR; TCRdb keeps only in-frame clonotypes and omits some of them. The top ten clones hold roughly 5% of a sample with approximately 300,000 clones, roughly 86% of them seen once. The sequencing sample was made of PBMCs or T cells enriched from blood (not recorded which). The receptors here all came from a woman in her twenties or thirties who had recovered from COVID-19.

The chain links TRBV3-1 (or the pseudogene TRBV3-2) to TRBJ2-3; D ambiguous. Germline loops: CDR1 LGHDT, CDR2 YNNKEL (reference sequence). Trimming stripped 1 base from V and 2 bases from J, with 10 bases between. The CDR3 sequence is 15 residues long. CDR3 nucleotides: TGTGCCAGCAGCCAAGGTTATGGCCTCACAGATACGCAGTATTTT. Encoded protein: CASSQGYGLTDTQYF.

The J gene is TRBJ2-7, the V gene TRBV4-1, with a tentative D call TRBD1 (6 bases). Trimming cost V 6 bases and J 2 bases, with 14 bases left between them. This CDR3 has 14 residues. Germline V gene lookup returns CDR1 MGHRA and CDR2 YSYEKL. The CDR3 here is CASRREQGAYEQYF. The CDR3 DNA sequence: TGCGCCAGCAGAAGGGAACAGGGTGCCTACGAGCAGTACTTC.

J is TRBJ2-2 and V is TRBV4-2; tentatively, D is TRBD1 (6 bases). V lost 8 bases and J 0 bases, leaving 10 bases between the germline ends. The V gene's germline CDR1 is LGHNA and CDR2 YNFKEQ. The CDR3 loop spans 14 amino acids. The CDR3 region has the DNA TGTGCCAGCGAGAACAGGGCGAACACCGGGGAGCTGTTTTTT. Its translation: CASENRANTGELFF.

The rearrangement joins TRBV6-5 to TRBJ2-2; TRBD2 agrees at 7 bases. CDR3 size: 14 residues. Trimming took 6 bases from V and 0 from J; bases not matched to a gene: 1. Germline CDR1 reads MNHEY; CDR2 reads SVGAGI. The CDR3 DNA follows: TGTGCCAGCAGGCGGGAGACGAACACCGGGGAGCTGTTTTTT. This sequence encodes CASRRETNTGELFF.

J is TRBJ1-4 and V is TRBV19, with a weak D call TRBD1 (5 bases). This CDR3 is 15 amino acids long. Per germline, CDR1 LNHDA and CDR2 SQIVND (reference sequence). Trimming took 4 bases from V and 6 from J, leaving 15 bases between them. Here the CDR3 DNA reads TGTGCCAGTAGTACTTCGGAGGGGTCCGATGAAAAACTGTTTTTT. Translation gives CASSTSEGSDEKLFF. The complete variable domain, with remaining parts taken from reference TRBV19 and TRBJ1-4, reads DGGITQSPKYLFRKEGQNVTLSCEQNLNHDAMYWYRQDPGQGLRLIYYSQIVNDFQKGDIAEGYSVSREKKESFPLTVTSAQKNPTAFYLCASSTSEGSDEKLFFGSGTQLSVL.

The V gene is TRBV9, the J gene TRBJ2-5, with D maybe TRBD2 (7 bases). Germline V gene lookup returns CDR1 SGDLS and CDR2 YYNGEE. The CDR3 runs to 15 residues. The V and J ends lost 0 bases and 5 bases respectively, with 14 bases between them. CDR3 nucleotides: TGTGCCAGCAGCGTAGTGGGGGGGCCCTACGAGACCCAGTACTTC. Translation: CASSVVGGPYETQYF. The full variable domain, rest sourced from reference TRBV9 and TRBJ2-5, is DSGVTQTPKHLITATGQRVTLRCSPRSGDLSVYWYQQSLDQGLQFLIQYYNGEERAKGNILERFSAQQFPDLHSELNLSSLELGDSALYFCASSVVGGPYETQYFGPGTRLLVL.

The chain employs TRBV3-1 (or the pseudogene TRBV3-2) and TRBJ2-1; 8 bases align to TRBD2. With V trimmed by 4 bases and J by 9 bases, 5 bases remained unmatched. The CDR3 spans 13 residues. The germline gives CDR1 LGHDT, CDR2 YNNKEL (reference sequence). CDR3 nucleotide sequence: TGTGCCAGCAGCCTGGAGGGACTAGGTGAGCAGTTCTTC. This sequence encodes CASSLEGLGEQFF.

The chain combines TRBV7-8 with TRBJ2-2, with 9 positions matching TRBD1. Trimming took 5 bases from V and 7 from J; bases not matched to a gene: 8. Per the germline V gene, CDR1 is SGHVS and CDR2 is FQNEAQ. CDR3 length equals 15 residues. In DNA, the CDR3 is TGTGCCAGCAGCGCTGCCGGGACAGGGTACGGGGAGCTGTTTTTT. Its protein is CASSAAGTGYGELFF.

This rearrangement joins TRBV5-1 to TRBJ2-7; 7 bases match TRBD1. This CDR3 is built from 15 residues. The V gene's germline CDR1 is SGHRS and CDR2 YFSETQ. With 5 bases clipped from V and 1 base from J, the junction kept 9 bases outside the gene matches. CDR3 nucleotides: TGCGCCAGCAGACCCGGGACAGAGGCATCCTACGAGCAGTACTTC. Translation: CASRPGTEASYEQYF.

The V call is TRBV19, the J call TRBJ2-5; 9 nucleotides line up with TRBD1. Per germline, CDR1 LNHDA and CDR2 SQIVND (reference sequence). The V and J ends lost 5 bases and 4 bases, in that order; junction bases with no gene match: 8. The length of the CDR3 is 15 residues. CDR3 DNA: TGTGCCAGTAGTTTACAGGGGGCTCTCCGAGAGACCCAGTACTTC. Protein product: CASSLQGALRETQYF.

V is TRBV6-4 and J is TRBJ1-1; D is possibly TRBD1 (5 bases). CDR1 is MRHNA, CDR2 SNTAGT, per germline. Trimming left V 4 bases short and J 4 bases short, with 13 bases between. CDR3 length equals 14 residues. The CDR3 here is CASSASTVGTEAFF. Written as DNA, the CDR3 is TGTGCCAGCAGTGCATCGACAGTCGGCACTGAAGCTTTCTTT.